This T cell receptor beta chain was identified during a study of cytomegalovirus exposure and HLA in healthy donors. Points from the study as a whole: Serostatus for CMV was the only available immune exposure information.

The PCR employed 60 Vbeta primers together with 13 Jbeta primers. In the authors' methods: Later, an analysis found around 80 million unique TCR beta chains, and roughly 9.9 million of these were shared. Profiled with immunoSEQ multiplex PCR; TCRdb holds only in-frame clones, not every one. From that table come the V and J calls and clone size; the DNA was used to work out D and trimming. The table includes around 100,000 clones, more than 70% detected once. This clone was counted once. Antigen specificity is unknown. The germline V gene encodes CDR1 SNHLY and CDR2 FYNNEI. V was shortened by 4 bases and J by 1 base, with 9 bases between the two germline ends. The CDR3 totals 14 residues.

Sequenced sample: PBMCs. The receptor comes from a male donor in good health and CMV-seropositive. The rearrangement joins TRBV2 to TRBJ2-3; D not resolved. The CDR3 loop is CASSGSVGTDTQYF. The DNA of the CDR3 is TGTGCCAGCAGTGGTTCGGTGGGCACAGATACGCAGTATTTT. The full variable domain, rest sourced from reference TRBV2 and TRBJ2-3, is EPEVTQTPSHQVTQMGQEVILRCVPISNHLYFYWYRQILGQKVEFLVSFYNNEISEKSEIFDDQFSVERPDGSNFTLKIRSTKLEDSAMYFCASSGSVGTDTQYFGPGTRLTVL.